A selection of T cell receptor beta chains follows, all from one sample in a study of blood T cell repertoires in COVID-19. The table came from immunoSEQ multiplex PCR; TCRdb's copy has only in-frame clones and leaves some out. Of around 84,000 clones listed, 80% to 90% are singletons. Sample: peripheral blood. The receptors shown here come from a man in his fifties with active COVID-19. The CDR3 runs from the conserved cysteine through the conserved F or W. A D gene is named only where the DNA matches it firmly. Rows give clone size only sometimes, using once, few, many, or a class for an expanded clone.

CDR3 DNA: TGTGCCAGCAGTCCACTGGTGTTAGCGGAAGGTGACAATGAGCAGTTCTTC
CDR3 protein: CASSPLVLAEGDNEQFF
V gene: TRBV2
D gene: .
clone size: .
J gene: TRBJ2-1

CDR3 DNA: TGTGCCAGCAGTTTACTCGCGGGAGGTCCGTACGAGCAGTACTTC
CDR3 protein: CASSLLAGGPYEQYF
V gene: TRBV28
D gene: TRBD2
clone size: .
J gene: TRBJ2-7

CDR3 DNA: TGTGCCAGCAGCTTCGGGTCTAATGAAAAACTGTTTTTT
CDR3 protein: CASSFGSNEKLFF
V gene: TRBV7-9
D gene: .
clone size: once
J gene: TRBJ1-4

CDR3 DNA: TGTGCCAGCAGGCCGTATCGGGGGGTCTCCTACAATGAGCAGTTCTTC
CDR3 protein: CASRPYRGVSYNEQFF
V gene: TRBV5-8
D gene: TRBD2
clone size: .
J gene: TRBJ2-1

CDR3 DNA: TGTGCCAGCAGCCCAGAGGAAGGCCACTACGAGCAGTACTTC
CDR3 protein: CASSPEEGHYEQYF
V gene: TRBV9
D gene: .
clone size: .
J gene: TRBJ2-7

CDR3 DNA: TGTGCCAGCAGACTTCCTAGCGGCGAGCAGTATTTT
CDR3 protein: CASRLPSGEQYF
V gene: TRBV6-6
D gene: TRBD2
clone size: .
J gene: TRBJ2-3

CDR3 DNA: TGTGCCAGCAGTGAAGGGACAGGGGGCGCGAATGGCTACACCTTC
CDR3 protein: CASSEGTGGANGYTF
V gene: TRBV2
D gene: TRBD1
clone size: .
J gene: TRBJ1-2

CDR3 DNA: TGTGCCAGCAGCCCGGACGGAGGGCTAACGGGGGAGCTGTTTTTT
CDR3 protein: CASSPDGGLTGELFF
V gene: TRBV5-6
D gene: .
clone size: .
J gene: TRBJ2-2

CDR3 DNA: TGCGCCAGCAGCCGGGGACAGTCCGATGAGCAGTTCTTC
CDR3 protein: CASSRGQSDEQFF
V gene: TRBV5-1
D gene: TRBD1
clone size: .
J gene: TRBJ2-1

CDR3 DNA: TGTGCCAGCAGCCCCTTTGAGGGGGTTGGTTCTGGAAACACCATATATTTT
CDR3 protein: CASSPFEGVGSGNTIYF
V gene: TRBV3-1/TRBV3-2
D gene: .
clone size: .
J gene: TRBJ1-3

CDR3 DNA: TGTGCCAGCAGTGAAAGTGTAAACAGGGAGTTTTACTACGAGCAGTACTTC
CDR3 protein: CASSESVNREFYYEQYF
V gene: TRBV6-1
D gene: .
clone size: .
J gene: TRBJ2-7

CDR3 DNA: TGTGCCAGCAGTTCCGGTCAGCCCCAGCATTTT
CDR3 protein: CASSSGQPQHF
V gene: TRBV6-2/TRBV6-3
D gene: .
clone size: .
J gene: TRBJ1-5

CDR3 DNA: TGTGCCAGCAGTTTATATAGCGCGGGGGTGGTGACCCAGTACTTC
CDR3 protein: CASSLYSAGVVTQYF
V gene: TRBV27
D gene: TRBD2
clone size: .
J gene: TRBJ2-5

CDR3 DNA: TGTGCCAGCAAGGGGGGGTTAAGCTCCTACAATGAGCAGTTCTTC
CDR3 protein: CASKGGLSSYNEQFF
V gene: TRBV6-5
D gene: .
clone size: .
J gene: TRBJ2-1

CDR3 DNA: TGTGCCAGCAGCTACCGGGGGAATGAGCAGTTCTTC
CDR3 protein: CASSYRGNEQFF
V gene: TRBV5-6
D gene: .
clone size: .
J gene: TRBJ2-1

CDR3 DNA: TGTGCCAGCAGCCCTCCGGGGCGGGGGGGTAGCACAGATACGCAGTATTTT
CDR3 protein: CASSPPGRGGSTDTQYF
V gene: TRBV9
D gene: TRBD2
clone size: .
J gene: TRBJ2-3

CDR3 DNA: TGTGCCAGCTCACCAGAAAACAGGGGCGCCTACAATGAGCAGTTCTTC
CDR3 protein: CASSPENRGAYNEQFF
V gene: TRBV18
D gene: TRBD1
clone size: .
J gene: TRBJ2-1

CDR3 DNA: TGTGCCACCGGTCCAGGACAGCGAGACTCCTACGAGCAGTACTTC
CDR3 protein: CATGPGQRDSYEQYF
V gene: TRBV28
D gene: .
clone size: .
J gene: TRBJ2-7

CDR3 DNA: TGTGCCAGCAGCCAGGAAGCGTGGAGCTACGAGCAGTACTTC
CDR3 protein: CASSQEAWSYEQYF
V gene: TRBV3-1/TRBV3-2
D gene: .
clone size: .
J gene: TRBJ2-7

CDR3 DNA: TGTGCCAGCAGCTTTATTGCGGGGGGGTCCTACAATGAGCAGTTCTTC
CDR3 protein: CASSFIAGGSYNEQFF
V gene: TRBV7-2
D gene: TRBD2
clone size: .
J gene: TRBJ2-1

CDR3 DNA: TGCGCCAGCAGCTTGTGGTTAGTGCGGGAGTCCAATGAGCAGTTCTTC
CDR3 protein: CASSLWLVRESNEQFF
V gene: TRBV5-1
D gene: TRBD2
clone size: .
J gene: TRBJ2-1

CDR3 DNA: TGTGCCAGTAGTTCCTACTCCCTCGGACTAGCGGGGAGTGAGCAGTTCTTC
CDR3 protein: CASSSYSLGLAGSEQFF
V gene: TRBV19
D gene: TRBD2
clone size: .
J gene: TRBJ2-1

CDR3 DNA: TGTGCCAGCAGTCCCCGGGACAGGGGCACGAGTAAAAGCAATCAGCCCCAGCATTTT
CDR3 protein: CASSPRDRGTSKSNQPQHF
V gene: TRBV6-6
D gene: TRBD1
clone size: .
J gene: TRBJ1-5

CDR3 DNA: TGTGCCAGCAGGGAACGGGGACAGCTATATGGCTACACCTTC
CDR3 protein: CASRERGQLYGYTF
V gene: TRBV28
D gene: TRBD1
clone size: .
J gene: TRBJ1-2

CDR3 DNA: TGTGCCAGTAGTCCCACAGGGGATGGGGCTTTCTTT
CDR3 protein: CASSPTGDGAFF
V gene: TRBV19
D gene: TRBD1
clone size: .
J gene: TRBJ1-1

CDR3 DNA: TGTGCCAGCAGCTCCTCAGGGTTGTGGGATCAGCCCCAGCATTTT
CDR3 protein: CASSSSGLWDQPQHF
V gene: TRBV28
D gene: .
clone size: .
J gene: TRBJ1-5

CDR3 DNA: TGTGCCATCAGTGAGTCGACAGGGATTTCACCCCTCCACTTT
CDR3 protein: CAISESTGISPLHF
V gene: TRBV10-3
D gene: TRBD1
clone size: .
J gene: TRBJ1-6

CDR3 DNA: TGTGCCAGCACCCAAGGGGACGGGGGCTACGAGCAGTACTTC
CDR3 protein: CASTQGDGGYEQYF
V gene: TRBV6-5
D gene: .
clone size: .
J gene: TRBJ2-7

CDR3 DNA: TGTGCCAGCAGCTTCTTCTCCTTC
CDR3 protein: CASSFFSF
V gene: TRBV5-4
D gene: .
clone size: .
J gene: TRBJ1-2

CDR3 DNA: TGTGCCAGCAGCTCCGGCCAGGCCGGACTAGCCAGCCGTAACTTC
CDR3 protein: CASSSGQAGLASRNF
V gene: TRBV9
D gene: TRBD2
clone size: once
J gene: TRBJ2-7

CDR3 DNA: TGTGCCACCAGCAGAGATCGGGGGGCGGTTGTTGGTTCACCCCTCCACTTT
CDR3 protein: CATSRDRGAVVGSPLHF
V gene: TRBV15
D gene: .
clone size: .
J gene: TRBJ1-6

CDR3 DNA: TGCGCCAGCAGCTTGGGTGACAACGGAAACACCATATATTTT
CDR3 protein: CASSLGDNGNTIYF
V gene: TRBV5-1
D gene: .
clone size: .
J gene: TRBJ1-3

CDR3 DNA: TGTGCCAGCAGTCCACGTGAGGGCGAGCAGTACTTC
CDR3 protein: CASSPREGEQYF
V gene: TRBV6-5
D gene: .
clone size: .
J gene: TRBJ2-7

CDR3 DNA: TGTGCCAGTAGTCCGGGACAGTACTACAATGAGCAGTTCTTC
CDR3 protein: CASSPGQYYNEQFF
V gene: TRBV19
D gene: TRBD1
clone size: .
J gene: TRBJ2-1

CDR3 DNA: TGTGCCAGCAGCCAAGATGCCTCCTCGCTAGCTTTGGGCACAGATACGCAGTATTTT
CDR3 protein: CASSQDASSLALGTDTQYF
V gene: TRBV4-2
D gene: .
clone size: .
J gene: TRBJ2-3

CDR3 DNA: TGTGCCAGCAGCCCCGGGACAGGGGACCTCTCCTATAATTCACCCCTCCACTTT
CDR3 protein: CASSPGTGDLSYNSPLHF
V gene: TRBV11-3
D gene: TRBD1
clone size: .
J gene: TRBJ1-6

CDR3 DNA: TGTGCCAGCAGTCCTCTAGCGGGAGGGGGAGATGAGCAGTTCTTC
CDR3 protein: CASSPLAGGGDEQFF
V gene: TRBV6-4
D gene: TRBD2
clone size: .
J gene: TRBJ2-1

CDR3 DNA: TGCGCCAGCAGCTTCACCCGGGACAGGGGCGAAAAACTGTTTTTT
CDR3 protein: CASSFTRDRGEKLFF
V gene: TRBV5-1
D gene: TRBD1
clone size: .
J gene: TRBJ1-4

CDR3 DNA: TGTGCCAGTAGTGTATTAGACAGGGTAAATGGCTACACCTTC
CDR3 protein: CASSVLDRVNGYTF
V gene: TRBV19
D gene: TRBD1
clone size: .
J gene: TRBJ1-2

CDR3 DNA: TGTGCCAGCAGCCAATGGGGGGGCCCCGAGCAGTTCTTC
CDR3 protein: CASSQWGGPEQFF
V gene: TRBV7-3
D gene: .
clone size: .
J gene: TRBJ2-1

CDR3 DNA: TGTGCCAGTTTGACACCTTCTTCCTACGAGCAGTACTTC
CDR3 protein: CASLTPSSYEQYF
V gene: TRBV28
D gene: .
clone size: .
J gene: TRBJ2-7

CDR3 DNA: TGTGCCAGCTCACCGGGACAGACCTATAATTCACCCCTCCACTTT
CDR3 protein: CASSPGQTYNSPLHF
V gene: TRBV18
D gene: TRBD1
clone size: .
J gene: TRBJ1-6

CDR3 DNA: TGCGCCAGCAGCTTCACCAGCACCGGGGAGCTGTTTTTT
CDR3 protein: CASSFTSTGELFF
V gene: TRBV5-1
D gene: .
clone size: .
J gene: TRBJ2-2

CDR3 DNA: TGTGCCTGGACTGTCGACCCAGGGCAGCCCCAGCATTTT
CDR3 protein: CAWTVDPGQPQHF
V gene: TRBV30
D gene: .
clone size: .
J gene: TRBJ1-5

CDR3 DNA: TGTGCCAGCAGCTTAGTGATCGCCCAGCGGTTCTCCTACGAGCAGTACTTC
CDR3 protein: CASSLVIAQRFSYEQYF
V gene: TRBV11-3
D gene: .
clone size: .
J gene: TRBJ2-7

CDR3 DNA: TGCAGTGCTAGGGGGGGTTATGGCTACACCTTC
CDR3 protein: CSARGGYGYTF
V gene: TRBV20-1
D gene: .
clone size: .
J gene: TRBJ1-2

CDR3 DNA: TGTGCCAGCAGCCTCCGGACAGGGAGAGACGAGCAGTACTTC
CDR3 protein: CASSLRTGRDEQYF
V gene: TRBV6-5
D gene: TRBD1
clone size: .
J gene: TRBJ2-7

CDR3 DNA: TGTGCCAGCAGACGGACAGATAATTCACCCCTCCACTTT
CDR3 protein: CASRRTDNSPLHF
V gene: TRBV12-3/TRBV12-4
D gene: .
clone size: .
J gene: TRBJ1-6

CDR3 DNA: TGTGCCAGTAGTACTTCGGGGACTAGTAGTACGGAGACCCAGTACTTC
CDR3 protein: CASSTSGTSSTETQYF
V gene: TRBV19
D gene: TRBD2
clone size: once
J gene: TRBJ2-5